This T cell receptor (beta chain) was sequenced for a study of T cell repertoires in cytomegalovirus infection. The J segment lost 7 bases and the V segment lost 4 bases, leaving 13 bases of the junction unmatched. The CDR3 covers 17 residues. CDR1 and CDR2 from the germline V gene are SGHTA and FQGNSA. In its sample, this clonotype was seen many times. The antigen is unknown. From the reads, TCRdb called clonotypes with MiXCR, one entry per CDR3 protein. The sample records under 150,000 distinct CDR3 sequences, more than 20% being singletons. Study findings and constraints: The cumulative frequency of public TCR beta families distinguished individuals who carried CMV together with the relevant HLA.

The specimen sequenced was PBMCs, sequenced either directly or after in vitro stimulation (not recorded which). The receptor comes from a human donor in good health (CMV status not recorded). Some clones in this sample may be carry-over from other donors' samples. This sequence joins TRBV7-2 and TRBJ2-1, with TRBD2 identical over 10 bases. CDR3 sequence (DNA): TGTGCCAGCAGCTCGAGCGGCGCACTAGCGGGGCGGAATGAGCAGTTCTTC. This translates into CASSSSGALAGRNEQFF.